This TCR beta chain emerged from a study of blood T cell repertoires in COVID-19. Study details: Collection of acute and convalescent COVID-19 samples took place in the United States, Italy and Spain. PBMCs, B-cell-depleted T cells, or T cells were the source of the cDNA or gDNA that made up the material.

With respect to this clone: Other DNA sequences in this sample translate to the same CDR3.

Under the authors' procedure: The authors estimated nucleated cell counts from reference gene primer amplification. TCRdb keeps only in-frame clones here, not all; method: immunoSEQ multiplex PCR. V and J calls and clone size are those listed in that table; D and trimming were worked out from the DNA. The table records about 250,000 clones, 85% to 90% of them present only once. The CDR3 is 13 residues long. Germline CDR1 is LNHDA and CDR2 is SQIVND (reference sequence). V was shortened by 3 bases and J by 1 base, with 6 bases between the two germline ends. The chain recombines TRBV19 with TRBJ1-1; D is unresolved. The sequenced sample consisted of peripheral blood. This TCR was sampled from a woman between 35 and 50 years old who had recovered from COVID-19. CDR3 nucleotide sequence: TGTGCCAGTAGTATTTCCCAGAACACTGAAGCTTTCTTT. Its protein is CASSISQNTEAFF.